What follows are 13 T cell receptor beta chains derived from one specimen sequenced in a study of Tregs in tolerant kidney transplant recipients. Mixed chimerism was transient after nonmyeloablative marrow transplants from related graft donors. The table came from immunoSEQ multiplex PCR; TCRdb's copy has only in-frame clones and leaves some out. The sample has under 90,000 clones; 91% are singletons. The sequencing here drew on CD4+ T cells from blood (PBMCs), taken 24 months after the transplant. These receptors were taken from a human patient who received a combined kidney and bone marrow transplant. Some T cells here may be from the graft donor.

The chain employs TRBV5-1 and TRBJ2-5; no firm D call. Judging by the DNA end, TRBJ2-7 fits better; the J call may be wrong. This CDR3 region has 16 residues. CDR1 SGHRS and CDR2 YFSETQ come from the germline V gene. Here the CDR3 reads CASSLSKTTNPYEQYF. The CDR3 DNA follows: TGCGCCAGCAGCTTGTCGAAGACAACGAACCCCTACGAGCAGTACTTC.

The chain joins TRBV27 to TRBJ2-3, with 8 bases lining up with TRBD1. Unmatched junction bases numbered 4, after V lost 1 base and J lost 4 bases. In germline, CDR1 is MNHEY, CDR2 SMNVEV (reference sequence). The CDR3 contains 15 residues. The CDR3, as DNA: TGTGCCAGCAGTTTATGGACAGGGTCCCCAGATACGCAGTATTTT. It is translated as CASSLWTGSPDTQYF.

The chain links TRBV11-3 to TRBJ1-4; no definite D call. Germline lookup yields CDR1 SGHNT and CDR2 YENEEA. There are 14 residues in the CDR3. V lost 3 bases and J lost 7, with 12 bases in between. The CDR3 coding sequence is TGTGCCAGCAGCTTTCAGACATTCGGTGAAAAACTGTTTTTT. This sequence encodes CASSFQTFGEKLFF. Full variable domain (outside the CDR3, taken from reference TRBV11-3 and TRBJ1-4): EAGVVQSPRYKIIEKKQPVAFWCNPISGHNTLYWYLQNLGQGPELLIRYENEEAVDDSQLPKDRFSAERLKGVDSTLKIQPAELGDSAVYLCASSFQTFGEKLFFGSGTQLSVL.

The chain is built from TRBV30 and TRBJ2-2; D possibly corresponds to TRBD1 (5 bases). Germline assignment: CDR1 GTSNPN and CDR2 SVGIG (reference sequence). This CDR3 comprises 12 residues. Trimming took off 5 bases at V and 6 bases at J, with 10 bases between the two ends. This chain's CDR3 is CAWATGPGELFF. CDR3 in DNA: TGTGCCTGGGCAACAGGTCCCGGGGAGCTGTTTTTT.

This CDR3 reads CASSFSGGASTDTQYF. The CDR3 region has the DNA TGTGCCAGCAGTTTCAGCGGGGGGGCGAGCACAGATACGCAGTATTTT. This chain connects TRBV28 to TRBJ2-3; 10 positions match TRBD2. This CDR3 contains 16 residues. The trim removed 3 bases at V and 0 bases at J, leaving 3 bases unmatched. Germline CDR1 and CDR2: MDHEN and SYDVKM.

V gene TRBV18 combines with J gene TRBJ2-5; D gene ambiguous. The CDR3 extends over 12 amino acids. V lost 5 bases, J lost 4 bases, and 8 bases lay in between. CDR1 and CDR2 (germline): KGHSH, LQKENI. Here the CDR3 DNA reads TGTGCCAGCTCAATTTCGGGAGAGACCCAGTACTTC. As protein: CASSISGETQYF.

V gene TRBV6-5 combines with J gene TRBJ2-1, with D maybe TRBD2 (6 bases). The CDR3 has 15 residues. From germline, CDR1 is MNHEY and CDR2 SVGAGI. With 4 bases removed from V and 4 bases from J, the gap between germline ends came to 14 bases. The CDR3 loop reads CASSFSGAGYNEQFF. The CDR3 DNA reads TGTGCCAGCAGTTTTTCGGGAGCAGGATACAATGAGCAGTTCTTC.

J is TRBJ1-2 and V is TRBV10-3, with 9 nucleotides matching TRBD1. Germline V lookup: CDR1 ENHRY, CDR2 SYGVKD. This CDR3 spans 14 amino acids. The V and J ends lost 6 bases and 5 bases, in that order; junction bases with no gene match: 7. The CDR3 coding sequence is TGTGCCATCAGCGAGACGGGACAGGGATATGGCTACACCTTC. It yields the protein CAISETGQGYGYTF.

V usage is TRBV14 and J usage is TRBJ2-7; 7 bases are a match to TRBD2. This CDR3 region has 13 residues. From germline, CDR1 is SGHDN and CDR2 FVKESK. Trimming at V came to 4 bases and at J to 3 bases, leaving 3 bases not matched to a gene. The CDR3 DNA reads as TGTGCCAGCAGCCTAGCGGGCTACTACGAGCAGTACTTC. Amino acids: CASSLAGYYEQYF.

The chain is built from TRBV5-8 and TRBJ2-3, with 12 bases matching TRBD2. The V and J ends lost 3 bases and 1 base, in that order; junction bases with no gene match: 3. The V gene's germline CDR1 is SGHTS and CDR2 YDEGEE. This CDR3 is built from 16 residues. The CDR3, as DNA: TGTGCCAGCAGCTACGGACTAGCGGGACGCACAGATACGCAGTATTTT. Its translation is CASSYGLAGRTDTQYF.

The V gene is TRBV4-2, the J gene TRBJ1-6, with 7 bases lining up with TRBD1. Per the germline V gene, CDR1 is LGHNA and CDR2 is YNFKEQ. V shed 8 bases, J shed 3 bases, and the junction held 4 bases outside the gene matches. The CDR3 sequence is 14 residues long. The CDR3 region is CASSHRGYNSPLHF. CDR3 in DNA: TGTGCCAGCTCCCACAGGGGCTATAATTCACCCCTCCACTTT.

The chain links TRBV5-4 to TRBJ2-1; the D gene is possibly TRBD1 (6 bases). Trimming left V 5 bases short and J 4 bases short, with 10 bases between. The CDR3 extends over 13 amino acids. Germline-derived CDR1 and CDR2 are SGHNT and YYREEE (reference sequence). CDR3 in DNA: TGTGCCAGCAGATCGGACAGATACAATGAGCAGTTCTTC. Translating it yields CASRSDRYNEQFF.

The CDR3 sequence: CASSPGLADPPYEQYF. The CDR3 DNA follows: TGTGCCAGCAGCCCGGGACTAGCGGATCCCCCCTACGAGCAGTACTTC. The chain couples TRBV7-9 to TRBJ2-7; 11 bases match TRBD2. With V trimmed by 5 bases and J by 2 bases, 8 bases remained unmatched. The CDR3 is 16 amino acids. Germline CDR1 is SEHNR and CDR2 is FQNEAQ (reference sequence). Full variable domain (remainder filled in from reference TRBV7-9 and TRBJ2-7): DTGVSQNPRHKITKRGQNVTFRCDPISEHNRLYWYRQTLGQGPEFLTYFQNEAQLEKSRLLSDRFSAERPKGSFSTLEIQRTEQGDSAMYLCASSPGLADPPYEQYFGPGTRLTVT.